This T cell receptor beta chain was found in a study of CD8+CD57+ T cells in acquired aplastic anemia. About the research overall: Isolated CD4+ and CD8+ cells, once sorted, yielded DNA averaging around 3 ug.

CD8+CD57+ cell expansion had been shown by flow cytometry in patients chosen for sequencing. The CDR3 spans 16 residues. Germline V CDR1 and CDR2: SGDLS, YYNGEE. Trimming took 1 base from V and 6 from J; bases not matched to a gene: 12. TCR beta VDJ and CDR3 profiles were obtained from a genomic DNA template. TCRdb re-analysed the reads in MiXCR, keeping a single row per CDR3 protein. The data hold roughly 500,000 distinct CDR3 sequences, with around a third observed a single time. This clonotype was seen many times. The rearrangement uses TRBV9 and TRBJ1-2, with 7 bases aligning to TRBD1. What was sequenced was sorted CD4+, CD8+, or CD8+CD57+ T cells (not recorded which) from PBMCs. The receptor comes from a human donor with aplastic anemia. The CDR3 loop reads CASSVRSETGINGYTF. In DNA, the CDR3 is TGTGCCAGCAGCGTAAGGTCCGAGACAGGGATTAATGGCTACACCTTC.